This TCR beta chain emerged from a study of cytomegalovirus exposure and HLA in healthy donors. Study-wide context: Earlier sequencing of some 170 million T cells yielded fewer than 140 million unique TCR beta sequences.

The PCR ran on 60 Vbeta and 13 Jbeta primers. Produced via immunoSEQ multiplex PCR; TCRdb's table is partial and in-frame only. Here the sample table reports fewer than 100,000 clones. On this clone: Its cognate antigen is unknown.

V was trimmed by 3 bases and J by 5 bases, leaving 17 bases between them. CDR1 and CDR2 (germline): MDHEN, SYDVKM. The CDR3 is 15 residues long. Study findings and constraints: Fewer N-insertions (relative to the approximately 670-donor mean) were reportedly seen in an Asian-associated ancestry cluster in a later analysis.

Sequenced: PBMCs. The receptor was isolated from a young man in good health and CMV-seropositive. V gene TRBV28 combines with J gene TRBJ2-7; D may be TRBD1 (5 bases). DNA for the CDR3: TGTGCCAGCAGTTTTTCGAACAGGCTTAGGGACGAGCAGTACTTC. Translating it yields CASSFSNRLRDEQYF.